This entry is about one TCR beta chain. Its target is not known. The data are from a study of T cell responses to AZD1222 COVID-19 vaccine. Study-wide points: Scientists sampled the repertoires only once the peak T cell response had passed.

The germline gives CDR1 MNHEY, CDR2 SMNVEV (reference sequence). This CDR3 comprises 14 residues. V was clipped by 2 bases and J by 3 bases, with 8 bases between them. The table came from immunoSEQ multiplex PCR; TCRdb's copy has only in-frame clones and leaves some out. Of about 120,000 clones listed, approximately 88% are singletons. The source of this sequence is an adult in good health. V and J are TRBV27 and TRBJ2-1; D might be TRBD2 (5 bases). This specimen was peripheral blood, taken on day 0 of AZD1222 vaccination. This chain's CDR3 is CASSLGSVYNEQFF. The CDR3 nucleotides are TGTGCCAGCAGTTTAGGTAGCGTCTACAATGAGCAGTTCTTC.